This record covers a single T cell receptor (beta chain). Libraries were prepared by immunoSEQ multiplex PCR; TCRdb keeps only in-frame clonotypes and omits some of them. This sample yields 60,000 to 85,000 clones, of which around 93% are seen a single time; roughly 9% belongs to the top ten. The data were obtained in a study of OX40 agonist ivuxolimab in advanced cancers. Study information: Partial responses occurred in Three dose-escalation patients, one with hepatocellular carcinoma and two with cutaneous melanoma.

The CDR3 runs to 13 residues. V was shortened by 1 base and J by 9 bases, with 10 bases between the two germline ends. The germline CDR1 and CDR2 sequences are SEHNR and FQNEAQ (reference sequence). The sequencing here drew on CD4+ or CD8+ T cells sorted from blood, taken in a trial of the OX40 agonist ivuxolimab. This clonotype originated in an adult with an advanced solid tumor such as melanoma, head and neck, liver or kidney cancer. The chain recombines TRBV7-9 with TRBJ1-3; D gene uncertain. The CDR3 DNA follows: TGTGCCAGCAGCTTAGACGTCGCGGGCACCATATATTTT. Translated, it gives CASSLDVAGTIYF.